A single sample gave rise to the 8 T cell receptor beta chains below, sequenced in a study of tissue T cells after allogeneic stem cell transplantation. The time point denotes: mouse harvest day 7 after allogeneic transplant. Mouse grafts combined 10^7 T-cell-depleted bone marrow cells with 10^6 splenic CD5+ T cells. Clones were sequenced by immunoSEQ multiplex PCR, and TCRdb holds only the in-frame ones, with some missing. Of roughly 7,200 clones in the sample, approximately 50% were seen once. Source material: gut tissue. These receptor sequences come from a female BALB/c mouse given C57BL/6 T cells with graft-versus-host disease after an allogeneic hematopoietic cell transplant.

Worth noting for this clone: The gene symbols are mouse symbols. The sequenced fragment ends 1 residue before the CDR3 boundary, so the rest is inferred from the germline J gene. The chain recombines TRBV26 with TRBJ2-7; D is unresolved. Germline V CDR1 and CDR2: KGHPV, FQNQEV (reference sequence). V was shortened by 0 bases and J by 4 bases, with 7 bases between the two germline ends. The CDR3 consists of 13 residues. The DNA read from the CDR3 is TGTGCCAGCAGTCTGTCACAGAATTATGAACAGTAC. Translated: CASSLSQNYEQY. The entire CDR3 is CASSLSQNYEQYF.

As regards this clone: Mouse names are used for the genes. The missing CDR3 end, 1 residue past where the read stops, is filled in from the germline J gene. This sequence joins TRBV26 and TRBJ2-5; D unresolved. The germline CDR1 and CDR2 sequences are KGHPV and FQNQEV (reference sequence). The germline V and J ends were trimmed by 4 bases and 0 bases, with 8 bases remaining between them. CDR3 size: 14 residues. This chain's CDR3 is CASSPTLNQDTQYF. CDR3 DNA, as far as it was read: TGTGCCAGCAGTCCGACACTTAACCAAGACACCCAGTAC.

Remarks on this clone: These gene names are mouse names. From the germline J gene comes the end of the CDR3, since the read stops 1 residue before it. The chain couples TRBV15 to TRBJ2-7; D is uncertain. This CDR3 comprises 12 residues. The ends were cut back, 6 bases at V and 3 bases at J, with 9 bases in the middle. In germline, CDR1 is SGHND, CDR2 FRSKSL. The CDR3 loop is CASSLQSYEQYF. Partial CDR3 DNA: TGTGCCAGCAGCCTACAGAGCTATGAACAGTAC.

This clone was found a few times. The genes and germline here are from mouse. Read coverage stops 1 residue before the CDR3 terminus; the germline J gene supplies the remainder. The chain uses TRBV26 and TRBJ2-1; 9 positions agree with TRBD2. J gave up 3 bases and V 4 bases, and 4 bases lay outside the gene matches. This CDR3 comprises 15 residues. From germline, CDR1 is KGHPV and CDR2 FQNQEV (reference sequence). CDR3 residues: CASSRRTGVYAEQFF. Partial CDR3 DNA: TGTGCCAGCAGTCGCCGGACTGGGGTCTATGCTGAGCAGTTC.

About this clone: Gene names follow the mouse nomenclature. The observed sequence ends 1 residue before the CDR3 terminus, with the missing tail filled in from the germline J gene. The rearrangement links TRBV26 to TRBJ2-3; TRBD1 matches at 8 bases. CDR1 and CDR2 (germline): KGHPV, FQNQEV (reference sequence). The CDR3 loop spans 15 amino acids. Trimming removed 4 bases from V and 2 bases from J; junction bases left unmatched: 5. The CDR3: CASSPGQGAAETLYF. The CDR3 bases that were read are TGTGCCAGCAGTCCAGGACAGGGCGCTGCAGAAACGCTGTAT. Looking up the rest from reference TRBV26 and TRBJ2-3 gives the full variable domain: NSKVIQTPRYLVKGQGQKAKMRCIPEKGHPVVFWYQQNKNNEFKFLINFQNQEVLQQIDMTEKRFSAECPSNSPCSLEIQSSEAGDSALYLCASSPGQGAAETLYFGSGTRLTVL.

Regarding this clone: Genes and germline come from the mouse. The read halts 1 residue ahead of the CDR3 end, with the missing end drawn from the germline J gene. This chain uses TRBV17 with TRBJ1-2; D might be TRBD1 (5 bases). Germline CDR1 MNHDT, CDR2 YYDKIL. Trimming took off 6 bases at V and 1 base at J, with 12 bases between the two ends. The CDR3 is 14 residues long. The CDR3: CASRRGGENSDYTF. CDR3 DNA, as far as it was read: TGTGCTAGCAGGCGGGGGGGGGAAAACTCCGACTACACC.

This clone occurred a few times. Gene and germline names: mouse. The CDR3 end lies 1 residue beyond the end of the read and is filled in from the germline J gene. This chain connects TRBV19 to TRBJ2-2, with D unresolved. Germline loops: CDR1 FNHDT, CDR2 SITEND (reference sequence). V dropped 7 bases and J dropped 4 bases, with 8 bases sitting between them. The CDR3 contains 12 residues. The CDR3 loop reads CASGPGTGQLYF. The CDR3 bases that were read are TGTGCCAGCGGCCCCGGCACCGGGCAGCTCTAC. The entire variable domain, with the rest obtained from reference TRBV19 and TRBJ2-2, is as follows: GGIITQTPKFLIGQEGQKLTLKCQQNFNHDTMYWYRQDSGKGLRLIYYSITENDLQKGDLSEGYDASREKKSSFSLTVTSAQKNEMAVFLCASGPGTGQLYFGEGSKLTVL.

This clone was counted between two and nine times. Genes and germline are mouse. The read terminates 1 residue before the CDR3 end, so the remaining end is supplied by the germline J gene. The J gene is TRBJ2-3, the V gene TRBV15; perhaps TRBD1 as D (6 bases). The CDR3 contains 14 residues. V lost 5 bases and J 0 bases, leaving 9 bases between the germline ends. CDR1 and CDR2 from the germline V gene are SGHND and FRSKSL. CDR3 DNA, as far as it was read: TGTGCCAGCAGTAGGGACAATAGTGCAGAAACGCTGTAT. It is translated as CASSRDNSAETLY. The CDR3 in full is CASSRDNSAETLYF.